A selection of T cell receptor beta chains follows, all from one sample in a study of OX40 agonist ivuxolimab in advanced cancers. TCRdb's table, derived via immunoSEQ multiplex PCR, lists solely in-frame clones and lacks some. The repertoire consists of roughly 51,000 clones, with roughly 88% occurring once and the leading ten covering 11%. This specimen was CD4+ or CD8+ T cells sorted from blood, taken in a trial of the OX40 agonist ivuxolimab. These receptor sequences come from an adult with an advanced solid tumor such as melanoma, head and neck, liver or kidney cancer. Each CDR3 is given with its conserved first and last residue. Fields, in order: clone size, J gene, V gene, D gene, CDR3 protein, CDR3 DNA. The D gene is left open where the match is weak. Some rows mark clone size as missing; the rest say once, few, many or name a class of expanded clone.

- TRBJ2-7 TRBV5-1 - CASSLGGYYEQYF TGCGCCAGCAGCTTGGGGGGGTACTACGAGCAGTACTTC
once TRBJ2-5 TRBV7-3 - CASSPMGAWETQYF TGTGCCAGCAGCCCTATGGGGGCCTGGGAGACCCAGTACTTC
- TRBJ1-1 TRBV9 - CASSTLLDGNTEAFF TGTGCCAGCAGCACATTACTGGACGGGAACACTGAAGCTTTCTTT
- TRBJ2-7 TRBV5-6 TRBD2 CASSGRAWGEQYF TGTGCCAGCAGCGGGAGGGCCTGGGGCGAGCAGTACTTC
- TRBJ2-1 TRBV7-8 - CASSLRVRGYNEQFF TGTGCCAGCAGCTTAAGGGTGAGGGGCTACAATGAGCAGTTCTTC
- TRBJ2-7 TRBV11-2 - CASRSSGAHEQYF TGTGCCAGCAGATCCTCCGGGGCCCACGAGCAGTACTTC
- TRBJ2-7 TRBV5-4 - CASKLREPTYEQYF TGTGCCAGCAAACTAAGGGAGCCGACCTACGAGCAGTACTTC
- TRBJ2-3 TRBV27 - CASSYLDSPSTDTQYF TGTGCCAGCAGTTACTTGGACAGCCCTAGCACAGATACGCAGTATTTT
- TRBJ2-1 TRBV4-1 - CASSQDPHNEGQFF TGCGCCAGCAGCCAAGATCCACACAATGAGGGGCAGTTCTTC
- TRBJ1-1 TRBV29-1 TRBD1 CSTGQVNTEAFF TGCAGCACGGGACAGGTGAACACTGAAGCTTTCTTT
- TRBJ1-5 TRBV19 - CASSIDGQGGGQPQHF TGTGCCAGTAGTATAGATGGACAAGGGGGTGGTCAGCCCCAGCATTTT
- TRBJ2-7 TRBV20-1 - CSASFGDEQYF TGCAGTGCTAGTTTCGGCGACGAGCAGTACTTC
- TRBJ2-1 TRBV7-9 - CASSLVGDEQFF TGTGCCAGCAGCTTAGTGGGGGATGAGCAGTTCTTC
- TRBJ2-7 TRBV27 - CASSFGQGLSEQYF TGTGCCAGCAGTTTTGGGCAGGGTTTGAGCGAGCAGTACTTC
- TRBJ1-3 TRBV5-1 - CASSLSGDSGNTIYF TGCGCCAGCAGCTTGTCAGGAGACTCTGGAAACACCATATATTTT
- TRBJ1-1 TRBV27 - CASSSGPNTEAFF TGTGCCAGCAGCTCTGGCCCGAACACTGAAGCTTTCTTT
- TRBJ1-5 TRBV28 TRBD1 CASSPLDRGPTIDNQPQHF TGTGCCAGCAGTCCCTTGGACAGGGGGCCCACCATCGATAATCAGCCCCAGCATTTT
- TRBJ1-1 TRBV4-1 TRBD1 CASLIAPGGRGVDTEAFF TGCGCCAGCCTAATTGCTCCAGGGGGCAGGGGGGTGGACACTGAAGCTTTCTTT